One sample yielded the 5 T cell receptor beta chains listed below, sequenced in a study of early T cells in non-severe SARS-CoV-2 infection. TCRdb reprocessed the 5' RACE reads via MiXCR and lists one record per CDR3 protein. Seen here are roughly 63,000 distinct CDR3 sequences, approximately 12% observed once, and the top ten hold roughly 4.7%. Sequencing input: whole blood. These receptors were obtained from an adult who was a healthcare worker with PCR-confirmed SARS-CoV-2 infection or an uninfected control (not recorded which).

This clonotype was detected only a few times. The rearrangement uses TRBV4-1 and TRBJ2-2; the match to TRBD1 covers 8 bases. With 1 base clipped from V and 4 bases from J, the junction kept 2 bases outside the gene matches. Germline-derived CDR1 and CDR2 are MGHRA and YSYEKL. The CDR3 covers 15 residues. CDR3 sequence (DNA): TGCGCCAGCAGCCAAGTGACAGGGGTCACCGGGGAGCTGTTTTTT. The encoded protein is CASSQVTGVTGELFF.

The chain uses TRBV7-9 and TRBJ2-2; D unclear. V shed 6 bases and J shed 4 bases, with 15 bases lying between them. CDR3 length equals 15 residues. Germline CDR1 is SEHNR and CDR2 is FQNEAQ (reference sequence). The CDR3 coding sequence is TGTGCCAGCAGTTCTATTTCCCGAGGCACCGGGGAGCTGTTTTTT. Its translation is CASSSISRGTGELFF.

This clonotype was counted ten times or more. This chain uses TRBV2 with TRBJ2-1; D call uncertain. V lost 6 bases and J 7 bases, leaving 10 bases between the germline ends. Germline CDR1 SNHLY, CDR2 FYNNEI. This CDR3 has 12 amino acids. CDR3 sequence (DNA): TGTGCCAGCAGCGGTCCTAGAAATGAGCAGTTCTTC. Its translation is CASSGPRNEQFF.

The chain recombines TRBV20-1 with TRBJ2-5; D may be TRBD2 (5 bases). This CDR3 spans 14 amino acids. Trimming left V 6 bases short and J 4 bases short, with 18 bases between. The V gene's germline CDR1 is DFQATT and CDR2 SNEGSKA (reference sequence). CDR3 DNA: TGCAGTGCCAAACCTATGGACTTCAGAGAGACCCAGTACTTC. Translating it yields CSAKPMDFRETQYF.

V is TRBV18 and J is TRBJ2-2; D is possibly TRBD1 (5 bases). With 4 bases removed from V and 0 bases from J, the gap between germline ends came to 9 bases. The CDR3 consists of 15 residues. CDR1 is KGHSH and CDR2 is LQKENI in the germline V gene. The CDR3 region has the DNA TGTGCCAGCTCACGGACATCTGCGAACACCGGGGAGCTGTTTTTT. This sequence encodes CASSRTSANTGELFF.